This TCR beta chain was found in a study of T cell responses to AZD1222 COVID-19 vaccine (dated by TCRdb to the early 2020s). For the wider study: AZD1222 recipients whose second dose came at about 4 weeks and those whose second dose came at about 12 weeks were combined into one group, since spike-specific TCR depth and breadth did not differ between the two schedules. Trial participants were enrolled into age subgroups of 18-55, 56-69 and 70-plus years, which contained approximately 150, 28 and 58 TCR-sequenced participants, respectively. A total of 233 trial participants underwent TCR sequencing, of whom around 200 received two doses of AZD1222 and around 26 received two doses of the MenACWY control vaccine. General study outcomes and caveats: Conclusions about previously exposed vaccinees were limited because only six or seven AZD1222 recipients were SARS-CoV-2 seropositive at baseline. In the small 56-69-year group, the increase in depth fell short of significance, most likely because of low power. Because no samples from the day 14 peak response were available, repertoires could be characterized only after the peak T cell response. Nearly half of unique spike-specific TCRs reportedly recognized epitopes outside regions mutated in the B.1.351 and B.1.1.7 variants. CD4 TCRs associated with the vaccine covered the entire spike protein, and the dominant responses were in regions 160-218 and 743-854. After two AZD1222 doses, spike-specific TCR breadth and depth were significantly higher than at day 0 and than in MenACWY recipients. Participants were mostly white British, with more females than males. The authors suggested clonal diversity may have been underestimated.

Taken with the paper, the label for time point translates to: baseline before first vaccination. Vaccinee samples were obtained from the UK trials COV001 and COV002, which included a single-blind randomized controlled phase 2/3 trial of AZD1222 (ChAdOx1 nCoV-19) in healthy adults. Trial participant PBMC samples were collected at day 0 and day 28 after the second dose for TCRbeta chain sequencing. For CDR1 and CDR2, the germline V gene lists MDHEN and SYDVKM. The CDR3 runs 13 residues from the cysteine to the phenylalanine. The entry retains the CDR3 DNA only, 39 bases that are in frame from base 1. V is reduced by 9 bases and J by 6 bases, leaving a spacing of 15 bases between them. The CDR3 regions of human TCRbeta chains were analyzed by immunosequencing. The authors' pipeline ran thus. TCRs in the repertoires were matched against a reference library of SARS-CoV-2-specific TCRs that had been generated with the MIRA antigen-specificity platform. Breadth was defined as the fraction of unique TCRs that were SARS-CoV-2-associated. Depth was defined as the fraction of total T cells that were SARS-CoV-2-associated. Using the MIRA data, each spike-specific TCR was assigned both to the spike region to which the TCR was reactive and to a CD4 or CD8 class. Log10-transformed breadth and depth values were compared by one-way ANOVA with Sidak's multiple comparisons tests. The source is immuneACCESS, and TCRdb retained only in-frame sequences with V and J called. Part of the clones is not carried over; for the studies checked, unresolved V genes explain less than half of this, and the remainder is unexplained. V, J and clone size reflect that table, while D and trimming were determined from the DNA. This sample has 160,000 or so clones in its table, and 85% to 90% of those were observed once. The top ten constitute more than 5% of the sample.

As concerns this clone: The antigen it recognizes is unknown. Base qualities are not at hand, and no much larger clone is one base apart.

The specimen was peripheral blood, collected on day 0 of AZD1222 vaccination. The receptor chain draws on TRBV28 and TRBJ1-5, with TRBD1 as a weak D call on 6 bases. This TCR came from an adult in good health. The DNA sequence is as follows: TGTGCCAGTCGCGGGGGCTGGAGTCAGCCCCAGCATTTT. This is translated as CASRGGWSQPQHF.